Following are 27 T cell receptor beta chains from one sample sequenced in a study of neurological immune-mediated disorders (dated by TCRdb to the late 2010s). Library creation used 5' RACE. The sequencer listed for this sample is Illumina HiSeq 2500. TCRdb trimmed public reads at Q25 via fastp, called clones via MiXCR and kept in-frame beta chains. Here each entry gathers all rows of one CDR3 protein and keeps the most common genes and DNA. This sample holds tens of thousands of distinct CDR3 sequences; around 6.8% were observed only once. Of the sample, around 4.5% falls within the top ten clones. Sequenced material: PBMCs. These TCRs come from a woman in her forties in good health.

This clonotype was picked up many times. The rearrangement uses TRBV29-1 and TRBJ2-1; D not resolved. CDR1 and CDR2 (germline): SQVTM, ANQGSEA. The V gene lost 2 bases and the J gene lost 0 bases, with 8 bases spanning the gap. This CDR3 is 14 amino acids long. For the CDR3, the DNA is TGCAGCGTTGAACGCCATAGCTCCTACAATGAGCAGTTCTTC. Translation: CSVERHSSYNEQFF.

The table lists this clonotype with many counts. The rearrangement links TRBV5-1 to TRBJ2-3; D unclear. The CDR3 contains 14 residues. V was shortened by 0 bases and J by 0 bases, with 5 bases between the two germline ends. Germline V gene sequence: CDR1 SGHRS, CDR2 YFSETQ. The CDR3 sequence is CASSLDVSTDTQYF. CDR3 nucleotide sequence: TGCGCCAGCAGCTTGGACGTTAGCACAGATACGCAGTATTTT.

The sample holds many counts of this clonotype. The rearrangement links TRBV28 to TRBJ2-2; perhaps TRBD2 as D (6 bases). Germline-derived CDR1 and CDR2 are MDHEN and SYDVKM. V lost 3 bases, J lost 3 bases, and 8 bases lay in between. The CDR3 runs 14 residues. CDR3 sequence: CASSFPGDTGELFF. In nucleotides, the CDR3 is TGTGCCAGCAGTTTTCCGGGGGACACCGGGGAGCTGTTTTTT.

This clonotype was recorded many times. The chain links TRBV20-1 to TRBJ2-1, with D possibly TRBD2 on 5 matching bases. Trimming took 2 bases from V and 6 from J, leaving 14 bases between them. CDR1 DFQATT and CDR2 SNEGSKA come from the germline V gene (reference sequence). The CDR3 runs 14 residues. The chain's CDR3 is CSARSLGGGNEQFF. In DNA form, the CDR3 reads TGCAGTGCTAGATCCTTAGGAGGTGGCAATGAGCAGTTCTTC.

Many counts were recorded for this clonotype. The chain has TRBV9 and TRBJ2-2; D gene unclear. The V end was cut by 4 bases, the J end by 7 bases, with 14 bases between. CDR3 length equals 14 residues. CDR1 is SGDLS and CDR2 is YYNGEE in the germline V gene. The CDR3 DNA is TGTGCCAGCAGCCCCTGGCAAACCGTCGGGGAGCTGTTTTTT. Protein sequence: CASSPWQTVGELFF.

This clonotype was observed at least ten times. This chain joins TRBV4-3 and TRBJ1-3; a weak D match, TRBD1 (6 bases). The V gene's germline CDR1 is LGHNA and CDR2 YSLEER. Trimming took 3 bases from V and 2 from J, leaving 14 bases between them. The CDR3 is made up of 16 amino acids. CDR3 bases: TGCGCCAGCAGCCAGGCCCTATCAGGGGCTGGAAACACCATATATTTT. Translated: CASSQALSGAGNTIYF.

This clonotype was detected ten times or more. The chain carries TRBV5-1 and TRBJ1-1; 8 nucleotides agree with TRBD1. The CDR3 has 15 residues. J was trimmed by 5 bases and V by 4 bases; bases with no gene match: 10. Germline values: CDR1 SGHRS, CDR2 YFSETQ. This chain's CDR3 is CASSAQGAGGTEAFF. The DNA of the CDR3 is TGCGCCAGCAGCGCCCAGGGGGCTGGGGGGACTGAAGCTTTCTTT.

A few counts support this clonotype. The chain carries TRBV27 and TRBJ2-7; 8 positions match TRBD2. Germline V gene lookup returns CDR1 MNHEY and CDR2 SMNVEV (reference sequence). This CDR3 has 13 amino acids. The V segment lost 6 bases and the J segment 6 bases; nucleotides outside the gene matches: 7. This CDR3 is CASSLGTRGEQYF. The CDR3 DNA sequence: TGTGCCAGCAGCCTTGGGACTAGAGGCGAGCAGTACTTC.

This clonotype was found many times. The CDR3 region is CASSPIQGQGIGYTF. As DNA, the CDR3 is TGTGCCAGCAGCCCGATCCAAGGACAGGGCATTGGCTACACCTTC. The chain has TRBV7-9 and TRBJ1-2, with TRBD1 matching over 8 bases. The junction had 12 bases not matched to a gene; V was cut back by 5 bases and J by 7 bases. The V gene's germline CDR1 is SEHNR and CDR2 FQNEAQ (reference sequence). The CDR3 contains 15 residues. Using reference TRBV7-9 and TRBJ1-2 for the parts outside the CDR3, the full variable domain is DTGVSQNPRHKITKRGQNVTFRCDPISEHNRLYWYRQTLGQGPEFLTYFQNEAQLEKSRLLSDRFSAERPKGSFSTLEIQRTEQGDSAMYLCASSPIQGQGIGYTFGSGTRLTVV.

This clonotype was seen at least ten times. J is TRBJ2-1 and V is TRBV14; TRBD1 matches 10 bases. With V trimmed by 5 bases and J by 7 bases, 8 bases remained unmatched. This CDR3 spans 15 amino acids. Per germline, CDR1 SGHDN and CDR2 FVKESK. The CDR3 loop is CASSERTGGWNEQFF. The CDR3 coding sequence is TGTGCCAGCAGCGAACGGACAGGGGGATGGAATGAGCAGTTCTTC.

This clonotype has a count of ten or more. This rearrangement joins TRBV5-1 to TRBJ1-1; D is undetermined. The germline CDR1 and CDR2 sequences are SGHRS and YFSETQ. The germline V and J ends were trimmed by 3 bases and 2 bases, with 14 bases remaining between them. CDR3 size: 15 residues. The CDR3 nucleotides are TGCGCCAGCAGCTACCTCGCGGGCGGAAACACTGAAGCTTTCTTT. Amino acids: CASSYLAGGNTEAFF.

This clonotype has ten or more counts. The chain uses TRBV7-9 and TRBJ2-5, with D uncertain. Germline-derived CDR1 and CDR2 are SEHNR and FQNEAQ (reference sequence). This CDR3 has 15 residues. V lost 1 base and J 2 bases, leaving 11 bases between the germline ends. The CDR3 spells CASSLVGGRQETQYF. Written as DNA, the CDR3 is TGTGCCAGCAGCTTAGTTGGCGGCAGACAAGAGACCCAGTACTTC.

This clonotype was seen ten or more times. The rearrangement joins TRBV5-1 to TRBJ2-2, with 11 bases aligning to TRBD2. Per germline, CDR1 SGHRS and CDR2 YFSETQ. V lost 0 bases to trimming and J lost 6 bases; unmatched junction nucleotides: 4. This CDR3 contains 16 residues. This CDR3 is CASSLELAGVPGELFF. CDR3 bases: TGCGCCAGCAGCTTGGAACTAGCGGGAGTACCCGGGGAGCTGTTTTTT. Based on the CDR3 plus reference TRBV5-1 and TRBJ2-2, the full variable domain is KAGVTQTPRYLIKTRGQQVTLSCSPISGHRSVSWYQQTPGQGLQFLFEYFSETQRNKGNFPGRFSGRQFSNSRSEMNVSTLELGDSALYLCASSLELAGVPGELFFGEGSRLTVL.

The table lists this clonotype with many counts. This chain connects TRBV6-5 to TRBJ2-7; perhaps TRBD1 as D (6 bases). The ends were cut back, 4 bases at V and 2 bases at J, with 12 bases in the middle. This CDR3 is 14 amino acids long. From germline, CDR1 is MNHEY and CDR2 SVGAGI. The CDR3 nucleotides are TGTGCCAGCAGTTCCGGGACATTTCCCTACGAGCAGTACTTC. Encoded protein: CASSSGTFPYEQYF.

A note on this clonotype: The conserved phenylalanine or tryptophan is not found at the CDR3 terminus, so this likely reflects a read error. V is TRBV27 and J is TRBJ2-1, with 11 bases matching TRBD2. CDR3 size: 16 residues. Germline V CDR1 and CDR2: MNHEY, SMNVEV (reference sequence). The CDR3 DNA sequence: TGTGCCAACAGTCCGCGATTAGCGGGGGGGTACAATGAGCAGTTCCTC. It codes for CANSPRLAGGYNEQFL.

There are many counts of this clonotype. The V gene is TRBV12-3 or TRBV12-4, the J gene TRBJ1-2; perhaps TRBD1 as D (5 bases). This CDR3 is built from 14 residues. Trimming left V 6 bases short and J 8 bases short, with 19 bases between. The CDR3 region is CASREGQGSRGYTF. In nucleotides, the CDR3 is TGTGCCAGCAGGGAGGGCCAGGGCTCGCGAGGCTACACCTTC.

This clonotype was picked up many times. CDR3 sequence reads: CASSYHRADTQYF. The CDR3 nucleotides are TGTGCCAGCAGCTACCACAGGGCAGATACGCAGTATTTT. The rearrangement links TRBV7-6 to TRBJ2-3; perhaps TRBD1 as D (6 bases). This CDR3 region has 13 residues. Germline V gives CDR1 SGHVS, CDR2 FNYEAQ. V was pared by 4 bases and J by 4 bases, with 9 bases between.

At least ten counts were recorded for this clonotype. The CDR3 loop is CASHGRDRGFYEQYF. In DNA, the CDR3 is TGTGCCAGTCACGGCCGGGACAGGGGGTTCTACGAGCAGTACTTC. The V call is TRBV28, the J call TRBJ2-7, with TRBD1 identical over 11 bases. Germline V gene data show CDR1 as MDHEN and CDR2 as SYDVKM. CDR3 length: 15 residues. V lost 9 bases and J lost 3; bases outside the gene matches: 10.

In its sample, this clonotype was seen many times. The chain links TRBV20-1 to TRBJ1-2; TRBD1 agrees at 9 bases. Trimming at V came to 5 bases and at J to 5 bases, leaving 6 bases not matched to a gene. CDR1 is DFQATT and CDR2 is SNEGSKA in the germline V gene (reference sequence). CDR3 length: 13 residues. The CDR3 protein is CSALPGTGYGYTF. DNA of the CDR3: TGCAGTGCTCTCCCCGGGACAGGGTATGGCTACACCTTC.

DNA of the CDR3: TGCGCCAGCATAGGGGATACTGGGGCCAACGTCCTGACTTTC. Translated, it gives CASIGDTGANVLTF. The rearrangement uses TRBV5-1 and TRBJ2-6; tentatively, D is TRBD1 (5 bases). Trimming removed 6 bases at V and 2 bases at J, with 9 bases between. CDR1 SGHRS and CDR2 YFSETQ come from the germline V gene. This CDR3 spans 14 amino acids. The variable domain in full, with the rest retrieved from reference TRBV5-1 and TRBJ2-6, is KAGVTQTPRYLIKTRGQQVTLSCSPISGHRSVSWYQQTPGQGLQFLFEYFSETQRNKGNFPGRFSGRQFSNSRSEMNVSTLELGDSALYLCASIGDTGANVLTFGAGSRLTVL.

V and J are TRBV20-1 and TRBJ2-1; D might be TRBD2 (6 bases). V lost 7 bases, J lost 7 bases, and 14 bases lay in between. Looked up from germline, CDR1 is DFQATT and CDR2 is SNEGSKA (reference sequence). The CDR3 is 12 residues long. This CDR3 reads CSVIGGRNEQFF. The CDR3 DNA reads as TGCAGTGTAATCGGAGGGCGAAATGAGCAGTTCTTC.

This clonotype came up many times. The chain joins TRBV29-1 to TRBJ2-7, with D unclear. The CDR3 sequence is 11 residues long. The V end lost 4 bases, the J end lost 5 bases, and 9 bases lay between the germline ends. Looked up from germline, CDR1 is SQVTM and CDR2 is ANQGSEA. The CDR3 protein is CSVARKDEQYF. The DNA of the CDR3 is TGCAGCGTTGCTAGGAAGGACGAGCAGTACTTC.

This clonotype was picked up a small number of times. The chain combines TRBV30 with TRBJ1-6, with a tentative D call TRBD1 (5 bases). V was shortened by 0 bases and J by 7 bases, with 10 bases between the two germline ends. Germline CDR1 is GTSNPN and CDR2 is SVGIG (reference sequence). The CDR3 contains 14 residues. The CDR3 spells CAWSVSGTNSPLHF. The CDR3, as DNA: TGTGCCTGGAGTGTCTCAGGGACCAATTCACCCCTCCACTTT.

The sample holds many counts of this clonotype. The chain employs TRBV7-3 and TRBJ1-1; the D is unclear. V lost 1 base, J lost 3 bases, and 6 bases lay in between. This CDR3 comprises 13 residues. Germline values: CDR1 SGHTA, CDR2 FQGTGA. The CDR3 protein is CASSLKQYTEAFF. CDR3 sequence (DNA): TGTGCCAGCAGCTTAAAGCAATACACTGAAGCTTTCTTT.

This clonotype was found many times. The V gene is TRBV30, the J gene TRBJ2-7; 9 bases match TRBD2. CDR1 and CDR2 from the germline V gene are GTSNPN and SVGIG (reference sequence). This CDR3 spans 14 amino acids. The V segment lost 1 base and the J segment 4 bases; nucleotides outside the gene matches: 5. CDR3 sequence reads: CAWSASGRRYEQYF. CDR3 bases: TGTGCCTGGAGTGCCAGCGGGAGGAGGTACGAGCAGTACTTC.

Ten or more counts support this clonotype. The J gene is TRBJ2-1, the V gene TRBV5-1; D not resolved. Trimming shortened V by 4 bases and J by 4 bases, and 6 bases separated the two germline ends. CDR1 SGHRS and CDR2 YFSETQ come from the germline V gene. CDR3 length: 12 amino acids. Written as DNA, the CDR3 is TGCGCCAGCAGCACGGAGTACAATGAGCAGTTCTTC. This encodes CASSTEYNEQFF.

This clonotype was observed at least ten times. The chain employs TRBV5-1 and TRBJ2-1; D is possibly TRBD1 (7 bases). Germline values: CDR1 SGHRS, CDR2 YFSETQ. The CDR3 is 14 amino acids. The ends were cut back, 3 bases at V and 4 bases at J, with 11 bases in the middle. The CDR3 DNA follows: TGCGCCAGCAGCTGGGCAGGGGGGTACAATGAGCAGTTCTTC. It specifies CASSWAGGYNEQFF.